Below are 19 T cell receptor beta chains sequenced from a single sample in a study of shared clonotypes between healthy human individuals. Clones were read by immunoSEQ multiplex PCR, and TCRdb kept only the in-frame ones, dropping some. The sample has about 2.4 million clones, over 85% seen once; the top ten hold around 0.37%. Specimen: naive CD4+ T cells from PBMCs. Indicated subset: CD45RA+ positively selected. The receptor set was obtained from a man aged 18 to 35 in good health. Some clones in this sample may be carry-over from other donors' samples.

Only a few counts were recorded for this clone. The chain joins TRBV19 to TRBJ2-3; D is ambiguous. Germline-derived CDR1 and CDR2 are LNHDA and SQIVND (reference sequence). V dropped 3 bases and J dropped 3 bases, with 7 bases sitting between them. This CDR3 has 13 amino acids. The CDR3 reads CASSIAKTDTQYF. CDR3 coding DNA: TGTGCCAGTAGTATTGCCAAAACAGATACGCAGTATTTT.

The chain carries TRBV28 and TRBJ1-4; D might be TRBD1 (6 bases). V was clipped by 8 bases and J by 6 bases, with 19 bases between them. The CDR3 consists of 15 residues. Germline V lookup: CDR1 MDHEN, CDR2 SYDVKM. CDR3 in DNA: TGTGCCAGCTCCTGGGTGGGGGCTCAGGATGAAAAACTGTTTTTT. This codes for CASSWVGAQDEKLFF.

The chain carries TRBV27 and TRBJ2-3; D might be TRBD1 (5 bases). The V and J ends lost 1 base and 2 bases respectively, with 10 bases between them. Germline V gene lookup returns CDR1 MNHEY and CDR2 SMNVEV (reference sequence). The CDR3 runs 15 residues. The CDR3 DNA sequence: TGTGCCAGCAGTTTATACAGGAGAACCACAGATACGCAGTATTTT. It codes for CASSLYRRTTDTQYF.

The CDR3 nucleotides read TGCGCCAGCAGCTTTGCTGCGAACACCGGGGAGCTGTTTTTT. Encoded protein: CASSFAANTGELFF. J is TRBJ2-2 and V is TRBV5-1; D ambiguous. The germline V and J ends were trimmed by 2 bases and 0 bases, with 5 bases remaining between them. The CDR3 is 14 residues long. CDR1 is SGHRS and CDR2 is YFSETQ in the germline V gene.

The chain carries TRBV6-5 and TRBJ1-2; D may be TRBD1 (6 bases). The CDR3 runs to 14 residues. Looked up from germline, CDR1 is MNHEY and CDR2 is SVGAGI. The V end lost 6 bases, the J end lost 2 bases, and 13 bases lay between the germline ends. The CDR3 here is CASRGGRGNYGYTF. As DNA, the CDR3 is TGTGCCAGCAGAGGGGGGCGAGGGAACTATGGCTACACCTTC.

In its sample, this clone was seen once. The gene calls are TRBV6-5 and TRBJ1-2; D gene unclear. The V and J ends lost 2 bases and 6 bases respectively, with 16 bases between them. CDR1 and CDR2 from the germline V gene are MNHEY and SVGAGI. This CDR3 spans 15 amino acids. The CDR3 DNA sequence: TGTGCCAGCAGTTACGTCGTAGGAGGGTTAAATGGCTACACCTTC. The encoded protein is CASSYVVGGLNGYTF.

Concerning this clone itself: The same CDR3 arises from other DNA sequences in this sample as well. V is TRBV28 and J is TRBJ2-2; TRBD2 matches 12 bases. In germline, CDR1 is MDHEN, CDR2 SYDVKM. This CDR3 has 16 residues. Unmatched junction bases numbered 8, after V lost 4 bases and J lost 8 bases. CDR3 DNA sequence: TGTGCCAGCAGTTCCCCTAGCGGGAGGGCCACGGGGGAGCTGTTTTTT. It codes for CASSSPSGRATGELFF.

About this clone: The same CDR3 is also encoded by other DNA sequences in this sample. The chain combines TRBV5-1 with TRBJ2-5; D could derive from TRBD1 or TRBD2 (5 bases each). Per the germline V gene, CDR1 is SGHRS and CDR2 is YFSETQ. The CDR3 is made up of 13 amino acids. V was cut by 4 bases and J by 1 base, with 8 bases left in between. CDR3 nucleotide sequence: TGCGCCAGCAGCCGGGACCGCCAAGAGACCCAGTACTTC. Protein product: CASSRDRQETQYF.

This clone was counted a single time. This sample includes further DNA sequences coding for the same CDR3. This chain uses TRBV5-1 with TRBJ1-4; weak D call: TRBD1 (5 bases). V lost 0 bases to trimming and J lost 5 bases, with 11 bases between them. Per the germline V gene, CDR1 is SGHRS and CDR2 is YFSETQ. The CDR3 totals 15 residues. As DNA, the CDR3 is TGCGCCAGCAGCTTGGTTCAGGGCTCAAATGAAAAACTGTTTTTT. This gives the protein CASSLVQGSNEKLFF. The full variable domain, rest sourced from reference TRBV5-1 and TRBJ1-4, is KAGVTQTPRYLIKTRGQQVTLSCSPISGHRSVSWYQQTPGQGLQFLFEYFSETQRNKGNFPGRFSGRQFSNSRSEMNVSTLELGDSALYLCASSLVQGSNEKLFFGSGTQLSVL.

CDR3 region: CAIKPTGGSNQPQHF. The CDR3 nucleotides are TGTGCCATCAAACCAACAGGGGGTAGCAATCAGCCCCAGCATTTT. The genes are TRBV28 and TRBJ1-5, with 8 bases matching TRBD1. Germline V CDR1 and CDR2: MDHEN, SYDVKM. The CDR3 has 15 residues. With 10 bases clipped from V and 0 bases from J, the junction kept 8 bases outside the gene matches.

The chain combines TRBV5-4 with TRBJ2-7; either TRBD1 or TRBD2 may fit D (5 bases each). The CDR3 is made up of 16 amino acids. Trimming took off 0 bases at V and 3 bases at J, with 16 bases between the two ends. Germline-derived CDR1 and CDR2 are SGHNT and YYREEE (reference sequence). The CDR3 is CASSLGGGQGGYEQYF. The CDR3 nucleotides are TGTGCCAGCAGCTTGGGAGGCGGGCAGGGTGGCTACGAGCAGTACTTC.

This chain connects TRBV15 to TRBJ2-7, with 8 bases lining up with TRBD2. The V gene end was trimmed by 6 bases and the J gene end by 1 base; junction bases not matched to a gene: 2. Per the germline V gene, CDR1 is LNHNV and CDR2 is YYDKDF (reference sequence). The CDR3 extends over 13 amino acids. CDR3 coding DNA: TGTGCCACCAGAGCGGGAGCGTCCTACGAGCAGTACTTC. It is translated as CATRAGASYEQYF. The full variable domain, in which reference TRBV15 and TRBJ2-7 provide the parts outside the CDR3, is DAMVIQNPRYQVTQFGKPVTLSCSQTLNHNVMYWYQQKSSQAPKLLFHYYDKDFNNEADTPDNFQSRRPNTSFCFLDIRSPGLGDTAMYLCATRAGASYEQYFGPGTRLTVT.

The chain couples TRBV19 to TRBJ2-1; the match to TRBD1 covers 7 bases. The V gene's germline CDR1 is LNHDA and CDR2 SQIVND (reference sequence). The CDR3 covers 14 residues. The J segment lost 3 bases and the V segment lost 8 bases, leaving 7 bases of the junction unmatched. CDR3 in amino acids: CASRFQGDYNEQFF. The CDR3, as DNA: TGTGCCAGTCGATTTCAGGGGGACTACAATGAGCAGTTCTTC. Based on the CDR3 plus reference TRBV19 and TRBJ2-1, the full variable domain is DGGITQSPKYLFRKEGQNVTLSCEQNLNHDAMYWYRQDPGQGLRLIYYSQIVNDFQKGDIAEGYSVSREKKESFPLTVTSAQKNPTAFYLCASRFQGDYNEQFFGPGTRLTVL.

This sequence joins TRBV6-5 and TRBJ2-7, with D perhaps matching TRBD1 or TRBD2 (5 bases each). With 0 bases removed from V and 5 bases from J, the gap between germline ends came to 11 bases. Germline V gene sequence: CDR1 MNHEY, CDR2 SVGAGI. The CDR3 contains 14 residues. Here the CDR3 DNA reads TGTGCCAGCAGTTACTCGATAGTGGGGGACGAGCAGTACTTC. It yields the protein CASSYSIVGDEQYF.

The V and J genes are TRBV7-9 and TRBJ2-1, with D possibly matching TRBD2 (5 bases). The CDR3 length is 19 residues. Germline CDR1 is SEHNR and CDR2 is FQNEAQ (reference sequence). V lost 0 bases to trimming and J lost 5 bases, with 23 bases between them. The CDR3 coding sequence is TGTGCCAGCAGCTTAGCACCGGGATTGGGATCGCGCGCAAACAATGAGCAGTTCTTC. This encodes CASSLAPGLGSRANNEQFF.

The chain is built from TRBV6-6 and TRBJ2-5; D gene ambiguous. This CDR3 has 15 amino acids. The germline V and J ends were trimmed by 2 bases and 6 bases, with 16 bases remaining between them. In germline, CDR1 is MNHNY, CDR2 SVGAGI (reference sequence). The CDR3 reads CASSYLKIGMQTQYF. CDR3 nucleotides: TGTGCCAGCAGTTACCTAAAAATTGGGATGCAGACCCAGTACTTC.

The chain links TRBV25-1 to TRBJ2-5, with TRBD2 matching over 13 bases. The CDR3 is 17 residues long. From germline, CDR1 is MGHDK and CDR2 SYGVNS. J lost 2 bases, V lost 5 bases, and 8 bases had no gene match. The CDR3, as DNA: TGTGCCAGCAGTCCCGGGGGGACTAGCGGGGCACAAGAGACCCAGTACTTC. Translated: CASSPGGTSGAQETQYF. Using reference TRBV25-1 and TRBJ2-5 for the parts outside the CDR3, the full variable domain is EADIYQTPRYLVIGTGKKITLECSQTMGHDKMYWYQQDPGMELHLIHYSYGVNSTEKGDLSSESTVSRIRTEHFPLTLESARPSHTSQYLCASSPGGTSGAQETQYFGPGTRLLVL.

This clone was seen only once. This sequence joins TRBV15 and TRBJ2-1, with unresolved D. Trimming cost V 0 bases and J 0 bases, with 12 bases left between them. The CDR3 loop spans 17 amino acids. Looked up from germline, CDR1 is LNHNV and CDR2 is YYDKDF (reference sequence). CDR3: CATSRDLAFSSYNEQFF. For the CDR3, the DNA is TGTGCCACCAGCAGAGATCTGGCCTTTAGCTCCTACAATGAGCAGTTCTTC.

The chain's CDR3 is CASRGGFGYTF. CDR3 nucleotides: TGTGCCAGCAGGGGAGGGTTCGGCTACACCTTC. The rearrangement uses TRBV6-1 and TRBJ1-2; D is uncertain. The CDR3 loop spans 11 amino acids. V was clipped by 6 bases and J by 8 bases, with 10 bases between them. CDR1 is MNHNS, CDR2 SASEGT, per germline.